Presented here are 5 T cell receptor beta chains from one specimen sequenced in a study of blood T cell repertoires in COVID-19. Method: immunoSEQ multiplex PCR; TCRdb's copy keeps in-frame clones and lacks some. Of about 86,000 clones listed, 75% to 90% are singletons. The sample comprised peripheral blood. Receptor source: a woman older than 75 with active or convalescent COVID-19.

CDR3 DNA: TGTGCCAGCAGTTTAGGAGGGGTGGGCACCATATATTTT. Amino acid sequence: CASSLGGVGTIYF. The genes are TRBV28 and TRBJ1-3, with TRBD1 as a possible D gene (5 bases). CDR3 length: 13 amino acids. Germline loops: CDR1 MDHEN, CDR2 SYDVKM. V dropped 2 bases and J dropped 9 bases, with 11 bases sitting between them.

The V gene is TRBV9, the J gene TRBJ2-2; possible D gene TRBD1, 6 bases. V was clipped by 0 bases and J by 4 bases, with 10 bases between them. The CDR3 spans 15 residues. The germline V gene encodes CDR1 SGDLS and CDR2 YYNGEE. CDR3 region: CASSVGWGRTGELFF. In nucleotides, the CDR3 is TGTGCCAGCAGCGTAGGGTGGGGGCGCACCGGGGAGCTGTTTTTT.

This clone was seen more than once but under ten times. The rearrangement uses TRBV6-5 and TRBJ1-4, with a tentative D call TRBD1 (6 bases). Trimming took off 10 bases at V and 8 bases at J, with 17 bases between the two ends. The CDR3 spans 13 residues. Germline-derived CDR1 and CDR2 are MNHEY and SVGAGI. This chain's CDR3 is CATKTGLSEKLFF. For the CDR3, the DNA is TGTGCCACCAAAACAGGGTTGAGCGAAAAACTGTTTTTT.

This chain connects TRBV19 to TRBJ2-2; the match to TRBD2 covers 11 bases. This CDR3 region has 18 residues. CDR1 is LNHDA and CDR2 is SQIVND in the germline V gene (reference sequence). The V segment lost 2 bases and the J segment 2 bases; nucleotides outside the gene matches: 7. CDR3 sequence (DNA): TGTGCCAGTAGTATAATCGGGACTAGCGGACCAAACACCGGGGAGCTGTTTTTT. It specifies CASSIIGTSGPNTGELFF.

On this clone itself: The CDR3 end shows no conserved phenylalanine or tryptophan, and so a read error is likely. Because the CDR3's place on the DNA is in doubt, the DNA is left out and the CDR3 is given as listed by TCRdb. The V and J genes are TRBV2 and TRBJ2-7; the D call in the table, TRBD1, was not verified against the DNA. The CDR3 is 11 residues long, counting both termini. Germline V gives CDR1 SNHLY, CDR2 FYNNEI. The CDR3 loop reads CASSEGGRPTL.